One sample yielded the 13 T cell receptor beta chains listed below, sequenced in a study of graft-versus-host responses after intestinal transplantation. Clones were read by immunoSEQ multiplex PCR, and TCRdb kept only the in-frame ones, dropping some. The data contain tens of thousands of clones, roughly 94% of them seen just once; the ten biggest clones take up about 0.56%. These receptors have no known antigen. The source material was unstimulated CD8+ T cells sorted from spleen or lymph node cells, sampled before intestinal transplant. All receptors come from a human donor who received an intestinal transplant.

This chain links TRBV15 with TRBJ2-1; 7 bases align to TRBD2. Looked up from germline, CDR1 is LNHNV and CDR2 is YYDKDF (reference sequence). The CDR3 is made up of 21 amino acids. V shed 0 bases and J 0 bases; nucleotides not matched to a gene: 17. The CDR3 DNA sequence: TGTGCCACCAGCAGAGAAGTGGGAGGGCGTCGGCTATGCTGCTCCTACAATGAGCAGTTCTTC. Protein: CATSREVGGRRLCCSYNEQFF. Full variable domain (rest looked up from reference TRBV15 and TRBJ2-1): DAMVIQNPRYQVTQFGKPVTLSCSQTLNHNVMYWYQQKSSQAPKLLFHYYDKDFNNEADTPDNFQSRRPNTSFCFLDIRSPGLGDTAMYLCATSREVGGRRLCCSYNEQFFGPGTRLTVL.

The rearrangement uses TRBV11-2 and TRBJ2-5; tentatively, D is TRBD1 (5 bases). The CDR3 totals 16 residues. Germline CDR1 is SGHAT and CDR2 is FQNNGV. V lost 0 bases and J 4 bases, leaving 15 bases between the germline ends. The CDR3 DNA reads TGTGCCAGCAGCTTAGACCCGACAGTGACAAGAGAGACCCAGTACTTC. Protein sequence: CASSLDPTVTRETQYF.

The V call is TRBV6-5, the J call TRBJ2-7; D remains unclear. V lost 5 bases and J 0 bases, leaving 5 bases between the germline ends. The CDR3 has 12 amino acids. Germline V CDR1 and CDR2: MNHEY, SVGAGI. Here the CDR3 DNA reads TGTGCCAGCAGTACCCCCTCCTACGAGCAGTACTTC. This encodes CASSTPSYEQYF.

This chain connects TRBV28 to TRBJ2-1, with 7 nucleotides matching TRBD2. V shed 6 bases, J shed 15 bases, and the junction held 20 bases outside the gene matches. The CDR3 extends over 15 amino acids. Germline V lookup: CDR1 MDHEN, CDR2 SYDVKM. The CDR3 nucleotides read TGTGCCAGCAGCTTGGGGCGATTCACAGGACTAGGACTGTTCTTC. Translating it yields CASSLGRFTGLGLFF.

This chain connects TRBV15 to TRBJ1-5; D remains unclear. The CDR3 runs 14 residues. The V gene lost 0 bases and the J gene lost 3 bases, with 6 bases spanning the gap. Germline CDR1 reads LNHNV; CDR2 reads YYDKDF (reference sequence). The CDR3 DNA is TGTGCCACCAGCAGAGACAGAGCCAATCAGCCCCAGCATTTT. The encoded protein is CATSRDRANQPQHF.

This sequence joins TRBV7-6 and TRBJ1-4; 7 bases match TRBD1. J lost 8 bases, V lost 0 bases, and 12 bases had no gene match. The CDR3 spans 17 residues. Germline lookup yields CDR1 SGHVS and CDR2 FNYEAQ. CDR3 nucleotides: TGTGCCAGCAGCTTAGCACTAAGACAGGGAGGGGAAGAAAAACTGTTTTTT. Translated: CASSLALRQGGEEKLFF.

This chain uses TRBV9 with TRBJ2-2; D may correspond to TRBD1 or TRBD2 (5 bases each). Germline V gives CDR1 SGDLS, CDR2 YYNGEE. Trimming took 3 bases from V and 3 from J, leaving 9 bases between them. The CDR3 has 14 amino acids. CDR3: CASSGVGDTGELFF. The CDR3 DNA follows: TGTGCCAGCAGCGGAGTGGGGGACACCGGGGAGCTGTTTTTT.

This chain links TRBV6-6 with TRBJ2-7; D not certain. Germline V gene lookup returns CDR1 MNHNY and CDR2 SVGAGI (reference sequence). The CDR3 length is 14 residues. The V and J ends lost 6 bases and 5 bases respectively, with 17 bases between them. The CDR3 DNA reads TGTGCCAGCAGGCCCATGGTTTCCCTGGACGAGCAGTACTTC. Protein: CASRPMVSLDEQYF.

The gene calls are TRBV6-5 and TRBJ2-7, with 10 positions matching TRBD2. The V gene's germline CDR1 is MNHEY and CDR2 SVGAGI. This CDR3 is built from 14 residues. V gave up 6 bases and J gave up 5 bases; unmatched junction bases: 7. The CDR3 DNA reads as TGTGCCAGCAGCTACCTAGCGGGAGTCGACGAGCAGTACTTC. Translation gives CASSYLAGVDEQYF.

The V and J genes are TRBV7-9 and TRBJ2-7; 12 bases fit TRBD2. V lost 5 bases, J lost 3 bases, and 5 bases stayed unmatched. Looked up from germline, CDR1 is SEHNR and CDR2 is FQNEAQ (reference sequence). This CDR3 has 15 residues. The DNA for the CDR3 is TGTGCCAGCAGCCAGGGACTAGCGGGCCTCTACGAGCAGTACTTC. The encoded protein is CASSQGLAGLYEQYF.

The chain is built from TRBV4-1 and TRBJ2-1; TRBD2 might be the D (8 bases). V lost 2 bases to trimming and J lost 9 bases, with 23 bases between them. Germline values: CDR1 MGHRA, CDR2 YSYEKL. The length of the CDR3 is 17 residues. The CDR3 here is CASSQSRGTGGPGEQFF. DNA of the CDR3: TGCGCCAGCAGCCAATCCAGGGGGACGGGAGGGCCAGGTGAGCAGTTCTTC.

The chain uses TRBV7-9 and TRBJ1-1; 9 nucleotides line up with TRBD1. V shed 1 base, J shed 0 bases, and the junction held 3 bases outside the gene matches. The CDR3 spans 16 residues. The germline gives CDR1 SEHNR, CDR2 FQNEAQ (reference sequence). Here the CDR3 reads CASSLEQGAMNTEAFF. CDR3 nucleotides: TGTGCCAGCAGCTTAGAACAGGGGGCCATGAACACTGAAGCTTTCTTT.

The J gene is TRBJ1-2, the V gene TRBV7-9; no reliable D call. Germline-derived CDR1 and CDR2 are SEHNR and FQNEAQ (reference sequence). The V end was cut by 3 bases, the J end by 2 bases, with 4 bases between. CDR3 length equals 12 residues. The CDR3 sequence is CASSFGNYGYTF. The CDR3 nucleotides are TGTGCCAGCAGCTTTGGGAACTATGGCTACACCTTC.